This T cell receptor (beta chain) was retrieved from a study of T cell responses to AZD1222 COVID-19 vaccine. Here immunoSEQ multiplex PCR was the method, and the copy in TCRdb shows in-frame clones only, minus some. The repertoire holds some 280,000 clones, with about 94% as singletons. Germline trimming cut 4 bases from V and 10 bases from J; bases unmatched to any gene: 13. Germline-derived CDR1 and CDR2 are SGHTA and FQGNSA. There are 16 residues in the CDR3. Comment on this clone: The target antigen is unknown.

Study results and caveats: Regions 160-218 and 743-854 held dominance among vaccine-associated CD4 TCRs, which spanned spike. Variant regions that are unmutated are reportedly the target of nearly half of spike-specific TCRs.

This rearrangement joins TRBV7-2 to TRBJ2-1; 10 bases align to TRBD2. This specimen consisted of peripheral blood, obtained 28 days after the second AZD1222 dose. The receptor was derived from an adult who received the AZD1222 COVID-19 vaccine. The CDR3 DNA reads as TGTGCCAGCAGCTCCTCGGGGCTAGCGGGAGTATGGGAGCAGTTCTTC. It codes for CASSSSGLAGVWEQFF.